This T cell receptor (beta chain) was sequenced during a study of identical twins (dated by TCRdb to 2016 to 2017). The study in broad terms: To test whether fetal clonotypes persist, this study deep-sequenced TCR alpha and beta repertoires from monozygotic twins, from unrelated adults of various ages, and from cord blood. Replicate twin experiments were performed at different times using different library preparation protocols to rule out contamination.

Remarks on this clonotype: Its antigen is not yet known. Germline and junction disagree at one end, which may indicate a read error.

Every donor in the study was a healthy Caucasian. The twin cohort consisted of three pairs of female monozygotic twins, all aged roughly 18 to 29 years. Positive isolation kits from Invitrogen were used to isolate CD4+ and CD8+ T cell populations. Library creation used 5' RACE. TCRdb shows the sequencer as Illumina HiSeq 2000. Template switching introduced a universal primer binding site; the final cDNA contained a unique molecular identifier, enabling accurate counting of TCR cDNA molecules. Specific primers in the conserved constant-segment region were used to synthesize first-strand cDNA for TCR alpha and beta chains. Each cDNA library was double barcoded, with a SMART-Mk sample barcode plus Illumina barcodes, to control for contamination. TruSeq adapter sequences along with Illumina sample barcodes were introduced in two successive PCR steps. Sequencing of the TCR alpha and beta cDNA libraries was done on the Illumina HiSeq platform using custom primers. The original pipeline was this. MiGEC processed the raw reads to extract unique molecular identifiers, while MiXCR was used to determine the CDR3 positions. For each individual, recombination models were inferred using an EM algorithm with the repgenHMM and IGoR tools. The analysis of shared clonotypes was done with the tcR package in R, with sharing normalized by the product of cloneset sizes. Out-of-frame nonproductive sequences were analyzed to study raw recombination free of thymic and clonal selection effects. In TCRdb, the public reads were trimmed at Q25 with fastp and aligned with MiXCR, with productive beta chains retained. CDR3 protein sequences are deduplicated, and each keeps its most common genes and DNA. For this entry, the V and J calls and clone size follow TCRdb and not the study's own pipeline. The sample table contains 400,000 to 550,000 distinct CDR3 sequences; only one count was recorded for roughly an eighth of them. The ten largest make up approximately 0.9% of the sample.

Study-level results and caveats: Compared with coincidental sharing between unrelated individuals, an excess of low generation-probability sequences was observed among out-of-frame TCR alpha sequences shared between twins. Excess twin sharing in beta out-of-frame sequences was weaker because fewer shared sequences lowered the signal-to-noise ratio. In monozygotic twins, out-of-frame TCR alpha sharing was systematically underestimated by recombination models, although the models agreed with sharing between unrelated individuals. Zero-insertion analyses could be partly confounded by invariant T cells such as MAIT and iNKT, though diverse VJ usage argued against such confounding for most clonotypes. Because the same donors could not be followed over many years, conclusions were based on cross-sectional statistical analysis. Fewer insertions were carried by abundant cord blood beta clonotypes; a weaker similar trend was observed in young adult naive repertoires, while no such trend was observed in memory repertoires.

Via the germline V gene (reference sequence), CDR1 is DFQATT and CDR2 SNEGSKA. The CDR3 numbers 16 residues from cysteine through phenylalanine. CDR3 DNA only is kept here, 48 bases in frame from base 1. These data also formed part of another study, on yellow fever vaccine responses in identical twins. The second paper states: The authors reported that the T cell response to vaccination in identical twins appeared partly convergent and partly personalized. The study precisely tracked vaccine-responding T cell clones in identical twins.

The source is a woman aged 18-29 years in good health. Material: CD4+ T cells sorted from blood. The V and J segments used are TRBV20-1 and TRBJ2-1, with 9 bases aligning to TRBD2. The CDR3 corresponds to CCARDIGGRALNEQFF. In nucleotide form, the sequence is TGCTGTGCTAGAGATATCGGCGGGAGGGCCCTCAATGAGCAGTTCTTC.